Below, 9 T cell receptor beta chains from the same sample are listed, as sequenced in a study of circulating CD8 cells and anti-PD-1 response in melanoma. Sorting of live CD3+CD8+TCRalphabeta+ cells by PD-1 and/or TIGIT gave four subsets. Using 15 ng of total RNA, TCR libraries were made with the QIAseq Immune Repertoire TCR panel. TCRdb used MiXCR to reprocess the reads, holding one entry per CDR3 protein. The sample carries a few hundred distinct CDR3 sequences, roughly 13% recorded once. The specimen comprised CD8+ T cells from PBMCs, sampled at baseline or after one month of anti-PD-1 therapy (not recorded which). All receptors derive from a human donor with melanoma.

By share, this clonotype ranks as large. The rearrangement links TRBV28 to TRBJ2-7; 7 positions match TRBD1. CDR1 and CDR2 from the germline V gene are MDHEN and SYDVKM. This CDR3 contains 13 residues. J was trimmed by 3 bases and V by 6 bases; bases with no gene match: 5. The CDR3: CASRHGTDYEQYF. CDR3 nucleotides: TGTGCCAGCAGACACGGGACAGACTACGAGCAGTACTTC.

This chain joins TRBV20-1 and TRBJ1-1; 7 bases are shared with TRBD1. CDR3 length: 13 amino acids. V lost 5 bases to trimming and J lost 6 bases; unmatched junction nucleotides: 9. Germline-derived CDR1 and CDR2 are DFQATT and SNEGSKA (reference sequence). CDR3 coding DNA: TGCAGTGCTTCCTCGACAGGGAGGTCTGAAGCTTTCTTT. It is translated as CSASSTGRSEAFF.

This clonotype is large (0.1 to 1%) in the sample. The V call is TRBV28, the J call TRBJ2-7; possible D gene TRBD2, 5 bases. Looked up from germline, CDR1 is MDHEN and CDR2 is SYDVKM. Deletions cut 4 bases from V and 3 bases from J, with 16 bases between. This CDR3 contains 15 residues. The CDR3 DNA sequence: TGTGCCAGCAGTTGGTCTTCACAGAGGGTCTACGAGCAGTACTTC. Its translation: CASSWSSQRVYEQYF.

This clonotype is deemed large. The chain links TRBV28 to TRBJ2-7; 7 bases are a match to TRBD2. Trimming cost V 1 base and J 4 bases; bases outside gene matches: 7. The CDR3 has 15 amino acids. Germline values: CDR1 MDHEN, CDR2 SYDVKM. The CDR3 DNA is TGTGCCAGCAGTTTATTGGGAGGGCCCCTATACGAGCAGTACTTC. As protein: CASSLLGGPLYEQYF.

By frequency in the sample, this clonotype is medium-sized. The CDR3 loop reads CASSKTGWILETQYF. In DNA, the CDR3 is TGTGCCAGTAGCAAGACAGGGTGGATATTGGAGACCCAGTACTTC. This rearrangement joins TRBV19 to TRBJ2-5, with TRBD1 matching over 7 bases. Trimming took 6 bases from V and 5 from J; bases not matched to a gene: 12. The CDR3 has 15 amino acids. The V gene's germline CDR1 is LNHDA and CDR2 SQIVND (reference sequence).

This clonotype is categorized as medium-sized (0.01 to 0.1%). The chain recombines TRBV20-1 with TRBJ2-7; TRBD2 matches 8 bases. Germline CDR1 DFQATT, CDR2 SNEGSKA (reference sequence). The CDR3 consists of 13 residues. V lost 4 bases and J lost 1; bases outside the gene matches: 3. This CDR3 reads CSATGTRSYEQYF. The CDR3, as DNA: TGCAGTGCTACCGGGACTAGGTCCTACGAGCAGTACTTC.

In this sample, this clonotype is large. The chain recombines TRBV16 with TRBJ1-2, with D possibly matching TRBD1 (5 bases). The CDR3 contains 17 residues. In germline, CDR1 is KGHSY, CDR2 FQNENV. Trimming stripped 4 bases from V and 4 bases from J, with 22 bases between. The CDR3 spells CASSPGGAAVGVYGYTF. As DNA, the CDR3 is TGTGCCAGCAGCCCAGGAGGGGCAGCGGTGGGAGTCTATGGCTACACCTTC.

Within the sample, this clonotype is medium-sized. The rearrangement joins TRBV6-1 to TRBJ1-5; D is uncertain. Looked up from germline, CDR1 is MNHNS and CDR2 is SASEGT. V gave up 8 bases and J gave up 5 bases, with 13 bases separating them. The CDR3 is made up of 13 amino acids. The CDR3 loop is CASVPDVYQPQHF. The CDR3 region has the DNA TGTGCCAGCGTCCCTGACGTTTATCAGCCCCAGCATTTT.

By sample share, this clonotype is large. The CDR3 protein is CSARTGGSYEQYF. Here the CDR3 DNA reads TGCAGTGCCCGGACAGGGGGGTCGTACGAGCAGTACTTC. The J gene is TRBJ2-7, the V gene TRBV20-1, with TRBD1 matching over 10 bases. Looked up from germline, CDR1 is DFQATT and CDR2 is SNEGSKA (reference sequence). This CDR3 comprises 13 residues. V was clipped by 6 bases and J by 4 bases; unmatched bases: 6.